One sample yielded the 20 T cell receptor beta chains listed below, sequenced in a study of cytomegalovirus exposure and HLA in healthy donors. PCR used 60 Vbeta primers and 13 Jbeta primers. Profiling relied on immunoSEQ multiplex PCR, and the TCRdb table lists in-frame clones only, not all of them. The sample lists more than 100,000 clones, about 83% occurring once. What was sequenced was PBMCs. These receptors were taken from a woman in her 30s in good health and CMV-seronegative.

This chain uses TRBV5-5 with TRBJ1-2, with 11 nucleotides matching TRBD1. CDR3 size: 16 residues. Per the germline V gene, CDR1 is SGHKS and CDR2 is YYEKEE (reference sequence). J lost 8 bases, V lost 4 bases, and 13 bases had no gene match. The CDR3 protein is CASSPVQGQGARGYTF. DNA of the CDR3: TGTGCCAGCAGCCCCGTCCAAGGACAGGGGGCACGGGGCTACACCTTC.

The chain couples TRBV19 to TRBJ1-2, with TRBD1 as a possible D gene (6 bases). The V and J ends lost 7 bases and 8 bases respectively, with 17 bases between them. Germline V gene lookup returns CDR1 LNHDA and CDR2 SQIVND (reference sequence). The CDR3 totals 13 residues. CDR3 in amino acids: CASKRAGERGYTF. CDR3 nucleotides: TGTGCCAGTAAGAGGGCAGGGGAGAGAGGCTACACCTTC. The variable domain in full, with the rest retrieved from reference TRBV19 and TRBJ1-2, is DGGITQSPKYLFRKEGQNVTLSCEQNLNHDAMYWYRQDPGQGLRLIYYSQIVNDFQKGDIAEGYSVSREKKESFPLTVTSAQKNPTAFYLCASKRAGERGYTFGSGTRLTVV.

The chain combines TRBV28 with TRBJ1-4, with 12 bases fitting TRBD1. Germline values: CDR1 MDHEN, CDR2 SYDVKM. The CDR3 extends over 17 amino acids. With V trimmed by 0 bases and J by 3 bases, 2 bases remained unmatched. As DNA, the CDR3 is TGTGCCAGCAGTTTATGGGGGACAGGGGGCCCTAATGAAAAACTGTTTTTT. Translated, it gives CASSLWGTGGPNEKLFF.

The chain is built from TRBV25-1 and TRBJ2-3; 7 nucleotides match TRBD2. This CDR3 is 18 amino acids long. CDR1 is MGHDK and CDR2 is SYGVNS in the germline V gene. V shed 3 bases and J 3 bases; nucleotides not matched to a gene: 15. CDR3: CASSDLMLPSGQTDTQYF. The CDR3 bases are TGTGCCAGCAGTGATTTAATGTTACCTAGCGGACAAACAGATACGCAGTATTTT.

The genes are TRBV10-2 and TRBJ2-7, with TRBD2 matching 11 bases. This CDR3 comprises 16 residues. The ends lost 2 bases at V and 1 base at J; junction bases unmatched: 4. CDR1 is WSHSY, CDR2 SAAADI, per germline. The CDR3 loop reads CASSEAGTSGSYEQYF. CDR3 DNA: TGCGCCAGCAGTGAGGCCGGGACTAGCGGTTCCTACGAGCAGTACTTC.

This rearrangement joins TRBV6-6 to TRBJ2-5; 11 bases are shared with TRBD2. This CDR3 comprises 15 residues. Unmatched junction bases numbered 4, after V lost 6 bases and J lost 1 base. CDR1 and CDR2 (germline): MNHNY, SVGAGI (reference sequence). CDR3 sequence (DNA): TGTGCCAGCAGGATTAGCGGGAGGGGCCAAGAGACCCAGTACTTC. It yields the protein CASRISGRGQETQYF.

V and J are TRBV6-6 and TRBJ2-7; D ambiguous. Germline loops: CDR1 MNHNY, CDR2 SVGAGI (reference sequence). The V and J ends lost 5 bases and 6 bases respectively, with 11 bases between them. The CDR3 sequence is 12 residues long. CDR3 sequence (DNA): TGTGCCAGCAGTCACCGGGTGCGCGAGCAGTACTTC. It codes for CASSHRVREQYF.

The chain carries TRBV9 and TRBJ2-5; TRBD2 is a possible D gene (6 bases). Trimming left V 3 bases short and J 1 base short, with 13 bases between. The germline CDR1 and CDR2 sequences are SGDLS and YYNGEE. CDR3 length equals 15 residues. CDR3 loop: CASSATGLRQETQYF. CDR3 bases: TGTGCCAGCAGCGCAACGGGACTCCGCCAAGAGACCCAGTACTTC.

The rearrangement uses TRBV5-1 and TRBJ2-3, with TRBD2 matching over 9 bases. CDR1 is SGHRS and CDR2 is YFSETQ in the germline V gene. With V trimmed by 7 bases and J by 3 bases, 15 bases remained unmatched. This CDR3 is built from 17 residues. DNA for the CDR3: TGCGCCAGCCGCCTCGGCGGGAGGGCCCTCGGGACAGATACGCAGTATTTT. This codes for CASRLGGRALGTDTQYF.

This clone came up a few times. V and J are TRBV4-3 and TRBJ2-2, with D uncertain. This CDR3 has 15 residues. Germline CDR1 and CDR2: LGHNA and YSLEER. Trimming removed 0 bases from V and 4 bases from J, with 9 bases in between. Written as DNA, the CDR3 is TGCGCCAGCAGCCAAGATAACGTGCGCACCGGGGAGCTGTTTTTT. Translating it yields CASSQDNVRTGELFF.

In its sample, this clone was seen once. The chain combines TRBV2 with TRBJ2-1, with D perhaps TRBD2 (5 bases). In germline, CDR1 is SNHLY, CDR2 FYNNEI. Trimming took off 4 bases at V and 1 base at J, with 14 bases between the two ends. This CDR3 is built from 16 residues. This chain's CDR3 is CASSGASWGSYNEQFF. The CDR3 nucleotides are TGTGCCAGCAGTGGGGCTAGCTGGGGTTCCTACAATGAGCAGTTCTTC.

V gene TRBV5-4 combines with J gene TRBJ1-2, with 8 bases aligning to TRBD1. V gave up 4 bases and J gave up 0 bases; unmatched junction bases: 8. The CDR3 loop spans 16 amino acids. CDR1 and CDR2 (germline): SGHNT, YYREEE (reference sequence). CDR3 region: CASSRGQATANYGYTF. In nucleotides, the CDR3 is TGTGCCAGCAGCCGGGGACAGGCCACGGCTAACTATGGCTACACCTTC.

The chain combines TRBV4-3 with TRBJ2-5; D is unclear. The J call is doubtful: the DNA matches TRBJ2-7 better. Germline assignment: CDR1 LGHNA and CDR2 YSLEER. The CDR3 is made up of 14 amino acids. The CDR3 spells CASSQVQTDYEQYF. In DNA, the CDR3 is TGCGCCAGCAGCCAAGTTCAAACTGACTACGAGCAGTACTTC.

The genes are TRBV7-3 and TRBJ2-5; D may be TRBD2 (6 bases). The CDR3 runs to 15 residues. Germline CDR1 reads SGHTA; CDR2 reads FQGTGA. The V and J ends lost 8 bases and 5 bases respectively, with 21 bases between them. CDR3 protein: CASSASGGEHETQYF. The CDR3 region has the DNA TGTGCCAGCTCCGCTAGTGGAGGGGAACACGAGACCCAGTACTTC.

CDR3: CASSEMRPELAGGETQYF. As DNA, the CDR3 is TGTGCCAGCAGCGAGATGCGACCGGAACTAGCGGGGGGGGAGACCCAGTACTTC. The chain has TRBV9 and TRBJ2-5, with 13 bases aligning to TRBD2. The CDR3 has 18 amino acids. The V segment lost 3 bases and the J segment 5 bases; nucleotides outside the gene matches: 13. Germline CDR1 SGDLS, CDR2 YYNGEE.

This chain joins TRBV5-1 and TRBJ1-1; 7 bases fit TRBD1. Germline-derived CDR1 and CDR2 are SGHRS and YFSETQ. V trimming: 5 bases; J trimming: 3 bases; junction bases outside the gene matches: 7. The CDR3 runs 14 residues. In DNA form, the CDR3 reads TGCGCCAGCAGACCCGGGACAGCAGACACTGAAGCTTTCTTT. Protein: CASRPGTADTEAFF.

In regard to this clone: This sample also contains other DNA sequences that code for the same CDR3. The rearrangement uses TRBV9 and TRBJ2-1, with TRBD1 matching over 10 bases. The CDR3 extends over 15 amino acids. The ends lost 2 bases at V and 4 bases at J; junction bases unmatched: 3. The germline V gene encodes CDR1 SGDLS and CDR2 YYNGEE. The CDR3, as DNA: TGTGCCAGCAGCGTGCGGACAGGGGGGTACAATGAGCAGTTCTTC. Translation gives CASSVRTGGYNEQFF.

The chain employs TRBV10-2 and TRBJ2-7; possibly TRBD1 for D (6 bases). V gave up 7 bases and J gave up 0 bases, with 13 bases separating them. Germline V CDR1 and CDR2: WSHSY, SAAADI. The CDR3 extends over 14 amino acids. The CDR3 here is CASNSRDTSYEQYF. CDR3 bases: TGCGCCAGCAATTCTAGGGACACCTCCTACGAGCAGTACTTC.

The chain recombines TRBV6-1 with TRBJ2-7; TRBD2 matches 7 bases. V shed 5 bases, J shed 3 bases, and the junction held 10 bases outside the gene matches. Germline V gene data show CDR1 as MNHNS and CDR2 as SASEGT. The CDR3 extends over 15 amino acids. Here the CDR3 reads CASSREAPVFYEQYF. In nucleotides, the CDR3 is TGTGCCAGCAGTCGGGAGGCGCCCGTATTCTACGAGCAGTACTTC.

The chain couples TRBV5-1 to TRBJ2-7; TRBD1 matches at 9 bases. The CDR3 runs to 15 residues. CDR1 and CDR2 (germline): SGHRS, YFSETQ. J gave up 1 base and V 3 bases, and 5 bases lay outside the gene matches. In DNA form, the CDR3 reads TGCGCCAGCAGCTCGGGACAGGGTCTTTCCTACGAGCAGTACTTC. Amino acid sequence: CASSSGQGLSYEQYF.